These T cell receptor beta chains were read from a single sample in a study of T-cell reconstitution after alpha-beta-depleted transplantation in children. One entry per CDR3 protein results from TCRdb running MiXCR on the PCR reads. The table lists around 600,000 distinct CDR3 sequences, 8% to 11% of them singletons. The sequencing used PBMCs from the stem cell graft donor, collected from the stem cell graft. The receptors shown here come from a human donor who donated a stem cell graft to a child with acute myeloid leukemia. Each CDR3 is given with its conserved first and last residue. A D gene is named only where the DNA matches it firmly. Clone size is shown for a subset of rows, as once, few, many or a class of expanded clone.

J: TRBJ2-2
D: -
V: TRBV18
size: once
CDR3: CASSPGLDTGELFF

J: TRBJ2-7
D: -
V: TRBV4-3
size: -
CDR3: CASSQENRDSSSYEQYF

J: TRBJ2-1
D: -
V: TRBV20-1
size: few
CDR3: CSVQRLYNEQFF

J: TRBJ2-5
D: -
V: TRBV20-1
size: many
CDR3: CSARDHGIETQYF

J: TRBJ2-2
D: -
V: TRBV5-5
size: many
CDR3: CASSLKSQGTGELFF

J: TRBJ1-2
D: -
V: TRBV7-9
size: -
CDR3: CASSFQTDTNYGYTF

J: TRBJ2-1
D: -
V: TRBV7-9
size: many
CDR3: CASSLSTSSFDEQFF

J: TRBJ2-7
D: -
V: TRBV10-3
size: many
CDR3: CAISEQLAYEQYF

J: TRBJ2-3
D: -
V: TRBV7-9
size: -
CDR3: CASSLAPVTDTQYF

J: TRBJ1-6
D: -
V: TRBV13
size: many
CDR3: CASSFNRQTNNSPLHF

J: TRBJ2-1
D: -
V: TRBV20-1
size: many
CDR3: CSAISGSSLEYNEQFF

J: TRBJ2-2
D: TRBD2
V: TRBV28
size: -
CDR3: CAGGGAGTGELFF

J: TRBJ2-1
D: TRBD1
V: TRBV24-1
size: -
CDR3: CATSGGIGTGRGNEQFF

J: TRBJ2-1
D: -
V: TRBV5-1
size: many
CDR3: CASSFRTEQFF

J: TRBJ2-7
D: TRBD2
V: TRBV7-8
size: few
CDR3: CASSLGGTSGRAGDYEQYF

J: TRBJ1-6
D: -
V: TRBV10-3
size: many
CDR3: CAISEIRAHSPLHF

J: TRBJ2-1
D: TRBD2
V: TRBV20-1
size: many
CDR3: CSAKLIAGADNEQFF

J: TRBJ2-2
D: TRBD2
V: TRBV20-1
size: -
CDR3: CSARVGGTNTGELFF

J: TRBJ2-1
D: -
V: TRBV5-1
size: -
CDR3: CASSELLNEQFF

J: TRBJ2-1
D: -
V: TRBV12-3/TRBV12-4
size: few
CDR3: CASGEGNPPFF

J: TRBJ2-3
D: TRBD1
V: TRBV24-1
size: -
CDR3: CATRGQGFRDTQYF

J: TRBJ2-5
D: TRBD1
V: TRBV12-3/TRBV12-4
size: few
CDR3: CASSLGTGVEGRRETQYF

J: TRBJ2-7
D: -
V: TRBV12-3/TRBV12-4
size: many
CDR3: CASSRGAVYEQYF

J: TRBJ2-1
D: -
V: TRBV7-3
size: few
CDR3: CASSLNPGRNEQFF

J: TRBJ2-2
D: -
V: TRBV7-9
size: few
CDR3: CASSPRPSWDGELFF

J: TRBJ2-7
D: TRBD1
V: TRBV3-1
size: few
CDR3: CASSLSPQGARGYEQYF

J: TRBJ2-7
D: -
V: TRBV9
size: -
CDR3: CASSGVRDEEQYF

J: TRBJ2-3
D: TRBD1
V: TRBV5-1
size: -
CDR3: CASSKDRGSDTQYF

J: TRBJ1-2
D: TRBD1
V: TRBV4-2
size: -
CDR3: CASSQAAGGGNGYTF

J: TRBJ1-1
D: -
V: TRBV18
size: few
CDR3: CASSGIGSLNTEAFF

J: TRBJ2-1
D: -
V: TRBV20-1
size: few
CDR3: CSARDSRGANEQFF

J: TRBJ2-1
D: -
V: TRBV29-1
size: many
CDR3: CSVEPDNEQFF

J: TRBJ2-3
D: -
V: TRBV27
size: few
CDR3: CATSLSRGTDTQYF

J: TRBJ1-5
D: -
V: TRBV20-1
size: many
CDR3: CSAREGTMDQPQHF

J: TRBJ2-7
D: -
V: TRBV4-2
size: few
CDR3: CASSQDPVTTGEQYF